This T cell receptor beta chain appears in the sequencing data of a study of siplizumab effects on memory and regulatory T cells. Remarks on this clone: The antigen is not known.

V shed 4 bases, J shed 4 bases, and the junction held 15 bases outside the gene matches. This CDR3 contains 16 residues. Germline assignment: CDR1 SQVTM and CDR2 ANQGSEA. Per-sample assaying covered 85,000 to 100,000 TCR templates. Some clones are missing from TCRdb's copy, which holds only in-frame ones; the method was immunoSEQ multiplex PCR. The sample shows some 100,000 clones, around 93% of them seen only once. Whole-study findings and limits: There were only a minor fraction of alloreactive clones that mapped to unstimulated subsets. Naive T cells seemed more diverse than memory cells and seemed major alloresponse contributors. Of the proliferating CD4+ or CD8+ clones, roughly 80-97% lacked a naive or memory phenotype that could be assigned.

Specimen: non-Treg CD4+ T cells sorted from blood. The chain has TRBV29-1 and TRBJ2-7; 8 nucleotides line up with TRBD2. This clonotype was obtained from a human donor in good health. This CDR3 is CSVVGVEREKEYEQYF. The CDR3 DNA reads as TGCAGCGTTGTAGGTGTGGAGCGGGAGAAAGAGTACGAGCAGTACTTC.